This T cell receptor beta chain emerged from a study of OX40 agonist ivuxolimab in advanced cancers. For the study at large: Patients undergoing dose escalation presented with hepatocellular carcinoma, melanoma, renal cell or head and neck cancer. Overall study findings and caveats: Low normalized T-cell clonal expansion also characterized some of the nonresponders.

Clones were read by immunoSEQ multiplex PCR, and TCRdb kept only the in-frame ones, dropping some. The sample consists of approximately 74,000 clones, 80% to 95% of them appearing once. Points on this clone: Its antigen is still unknown.

CDR1 and CDR2 (germline): SGHTA, FQGTGA. The CDR3 is 13 residues long. V was clipped by 5 bases and J by 7 bases; unmatched bases: 6. V gene TRBV7-3 combines with J gene TRBJ1-1, with 8 bases matching TRBD1. This TCR derives from an adult with an advanced solid tumor such as melanoma, head and neck, liver or kidney cancer. The input for sequencing was CD4+ or CD8+ T cells sorted from blood, taken in a trial of the OX40 agonist ivuxolimab. CDR3: CASSRGTGGEAFF. DNA for the CDR3: TGTGCCAGCAGCAGGGGGACAGGAGGTGAAGCTTTCTTT.